This T cell receptor beta chain was retrieved from a study of blood T cell repertoires in COVID-19. Overall study context: The United States, Italy and Spain were the sources of the acute and convalescent COVID-19 samples. T cells, B-cell-depleted T cells, or PBMCs supplied cDNA or gDNA.

Original processing notes: Reference gene primer amplification gave nucleated cell count estimates. Profiled with immunoSEQ multiplex PCR; TCRdb holds only in-frame clones, not every one. V and J calls and clone size are given by that table; D and trimming were obtained from the DNA. The table includes about 240,000 clones, roughly 87% detected once. CDR1 SGHKS and CDR2 YYEKEE come from the germline V gene (reference sequence). The CDR3 length is 18 residues. V was shortened by 4 bases and J by 4 bases, with 23 bases between the two germline ends. Sample: peripheral blood. This receptor was obtained from a man in his sixties who had recovered from COVID-19. J is TRBJ2-2 and V is TRBV5-5; possibly TRBD2 for D (5 bases). The CDR3 sequence is CASSTTPPGRLITGELFF. In DNA, the CDR3 is TGTGCCAGCAGCACGACTCCCCCGGGGAGACTCATCACCGGGGAGCTGTTTTTT.